The rows below give T cell receptor beta chains drawn from one sample of a study of early T cells in non-severe SARS-CoV-2 infection. From the 5' RACE reads, TCRdb called clonotypes with MiXCR, one entry per CDR3 protein. The sample lists 40,000 to 50,000 distinct CDR3 sequences; 11% were seen once. Sequenced input: whole blood. The receptors originated from an adult who was a healthcare worker with PCR-confirmed SARS-CoV-2 infection or an uninfected control (not recorded which). Both conserved end residues are part of each CDR3. A D gene is named only where the DNA matches it firmly. A row's size may be missing; if present it is once, few, many or a size class.

size	J	length	V	D	DNA	CDR3
many	TRBJ1-1	14	TRBV7-3	TRBD1	TGTGCCAGCAGCTTAGTTGTAGGACAGGGTGAAGCTTTCTTT	CASSLVVGQGEAFF
many	TRBJ2-3	16	TRBV5-1	-	TGCGCCAGCAGCTTGCGGTCCAATCCGAGCACAGATACGCAGTATTTT	CASSLRSNPSTDTQYF
-	TRBJ2-2	15	TRBV12-3/TRBV12-4	-	TGTGCCAGCAGTTTTGCCGGAAAGAACACCGGGGAGCTGTTTTTT	CASSFAGKNTGELFF
few	TRBJ2-3	13	TRBV28	-	TGTGCCAGCAGTTTAGACAGCACAGATACGCAGTATTTT	CASSLDSTDTQYF
few	TRBJ2-2	17	TRBV18	-	TGTGCCAGCTCACCCCCTTTCGGACAGTCGAACACCGGGGAGCTGTTTTTT	CASSPPFGQSNTGELFF
-	TRBJ1-1	12	TRBV28	-	TGTGCCAGCAGTTTGGTCGCGTCCCAGGATACCTTT	CASSLVASQDTF
-	TRBJ2-1	13	TRBV20-1	TRBD2	TGCAGTGAAGTGGCTAGCGGTTACAATGAGCAGTTCTTC	CSEVASGYNEQFF
many	TRBJ2-1	15	TRBV20-1	-	TGCAGTGCTGAGTCTTCGGGAGTTGCCTACAATGAGCAGTTCTTC	CSAESSGVAYNEQFF
many	TRBJ1-2	14	TRBV28	-	TGTGCCAGCAGTTCGCAGCTCCCTACCTATGGCTACACCTTC	CASSSQLPTYGYTF
few	TRBJ2-1	16	TRBV7-8	-	TGTGCCAGCAGCCCTTTTGTCAGCGGAACTATGGATGAGCAGTTCTTC	CASSPFVSGTMDEQFF
few	TRBJ2-1	11	TRBV28	-	TGTGCCAGCAGTTCTCCACTTGAGCAGTTCTTC	CASSSPLEQFF
many	TRBJ1-1	11	TRBV20-1	-	TGCAGTGCTAGAGGATACACTGAAGCTTTCTTT	CSARGYTEAFF
-	TRBJ2-7	14	TRBV12-3/TRBV12-4	TRBD2	TGTGCCAGCAGTTCTAGCGGGGGGTCCTACGAGCAGTACTTC	CASSSSGGSYEQYF
-	TRBJ2-1	13	TRBV18	-	TGTGCCAGCTCGTACTATTCCTACAATGAGCAGTTCTTC	CASSYYSYNEQFF
-	TRBJ2-1	14	TRBV6-4	TRBD2	TGTGCCAGCAGTGGGACTAGCGGGGTGGATGAGCAGTTCTTC	CASSGTSGVDEQFF
many	TRBJ1-2	15	TRBV7-9	-	TGTGCCAGCAGCACCCCAGGTCAACTCCCGGGAGGCTACACCTTC	CASSTPGQLPGGYTF